Described below is a single T cell receptor beta chain sequence and its context. Its antigen remains unidentified. These data originate in a study of PD-L1 blockade in urothelial cancer. Turning to the study itself: Prior regimens of chemotherapy numbered 0 to 3 per patient.

Study-wide points: A pretreatment blood TCR clonality that fell below the median predicted better progression-free and overall survival.

The trim removed 1 base at V and 1 base at J, leaving 3 bases unmatched. The germline gives CDR1 SEHNR, CDR2 FQNEAQ (reference sequence). This CDR3 comprises 15 residues. Clones were sequenced by immunoSEQ multiplex PCR, and TCRdb holds only the in-frame ones, with some missing. The data contain 70,000 to 75,000 clones, around 84% of them singletons. V gene TRBV7-9 combines with J gene TRBJ1-1; 7 nucleotides line up with TRBD1. The receptor was isolated from a man aged 65-85 years with urothelial cancer. Sequenced here: PBMCs, sampled around atezolizumab (anti-PD-L1) treatment. Here the CDR3 reads CASSLGDRENTEAFF. The CDR3 DNA is TGTGCCAGCAGCTTAGGCGACAGGGAGAACACTGAAGCTTTCTTT. The whole variable domain, remainder taken from reference TRBV7-9 and TRBJ1-1, is DTGVSQNPRHKITKRGQNVTFRCDPISEHNRLYWYRQTLGQGPEFLTYFQNEAQLEKSRLLSDRFSAERPKGSFSTLEIQRTEQGDSAMYLCASSLGDRENTEAFFGQGTRLTVV.